The 21 T cell receptor beta chains reported below all come from one sample, sequenced in a study of OX40 agonist ivuxolimab in advanced cancers. Receptors were amplified or captured by the immunoSEQ multiplex PCR assay. TCRdb mirrors the immuneACCESS table, restricted to in-frame sequences. Some clones are absent from its copies; in checked studies, under half trace to an unresolved V gene, and the reason for the others is unknown. Recorded for this sample are about 27,000 clones; around 81% of them occurred a single time. The top ten hold roughly 30% of the sample. Source: CD4+ or CD8+ T cells sorted from blood, taken in a trial of the OX40 agonist ivuxolimab. The receptors were gathered from an adult with an advanced solid tumor such as melanoma, head and neck, liver or kidney cancer.

The sample holds one count of this clone. This chain uses TRBV28 with TRBJ1-5; D remains ambiguous. Germline V gives CDR1 MDHEN, CDR2 SYDVKM. V was cut by 3 bases and J by 5 bases, with 29 bases left in between. CDR3 size: 20 residues. In DNA, the CDR3 is TGTGCCAGCAGTTTTCACGGGTCATATACGCTTGGAGGAGGGTATCAGCCCCAGCATTTT. Amino acids: CASSFHGSYTLGGGYQPQHF.

The chain uses TRBV5-8 and TRBJ2-5, with 8 bases fitting TRBD2. The junction had 9 bases not matched to a gene; V was cut back by 1 base and J by 1 base. The germline V gene encodes CDR1 SGHTS and CDR2 YDEGEE. The CDR3 spans 17 residues. This CDR3 reads CASSLPFGRGAQETQYF. CDR3 nucleotide sequence: TGTGCCAGCAGCTTGCCATTTGGGCGGGGGGCCCAAGAGACCCAGTACTTC.

The chain recombines TRBV19 with TRBJ2-2; D is tentatively TRBD1 or TRBD2 (5 bases each). This CDR3 is built from 19 residues. Trimming removed 5 bases at V and 0 bases at J, with 22 bases between. Germline CDR1 reads LNHDA; CDR2 reads SQIVND (reference sequence). As DNA, the CDR3 is TGTGCCAGTAGTCCTTGGCCCGGGACCACCGACACGAACACCGGGGAGCTGTTTTTT. Protein product: CASSPWPGTTDTNTGELFF.

This chain's CDR3 is CAWSVMRDATYGYTF. In nucleotides, the CDR3 is TGTGCCTGGAGTGTAATGCGGGACGCGACCTATGGCTACACCTTC. The chain is built from TRBV30 and TRBJ1-2, with a weak D call TRBD1 (5 bases). Trimming stripped 0 bases from V and 4 bases from J, with 15 bases between. Per germline, CDR1 GTSNPN and CDR2 SVGIG (reference sequence). CDR3 length equals 15 residues. The complete variable domain, with remaining parts taken from reference TRBV30 and TRBJ1-2, reads SQTIHQWPATLVQPVGSPLSLECTVEGTSNPNLYWYRQAAGRGLQLLFYSVGIGQISSEVPQNLSASRPQDRQFILSSKKLLLSDSGFYLCAWSVMRDATYGYTFGSGTRLTVV.

This clone was counted once. This sequence joins TRBV21-1 and TRBJ2-2; the table calls TRBD2, which could not be checked here. TRBV21-1 corresponds to a pseudogene. This CDR3 has 17 residues. CDR3 residues: CASSKSFSGSRTGELFF. In nucleotides, the CDR3 is TGTGCCAGCAGCAAATCCTTTAGCGGGAGTAGGACCGGGGAGCTGTTTTTT.

This chain uses TRBV7-8 with TRBJ2-7; perhaps D is TRBD1 or TRBD2 (6 bases each). The V and J ends lost 5 bases and 4 bases respectively, with 18 bases between them. CDR3 length: 15 residues. Germline CDR1 is SGHVS and CDR2 is FQNEAQ. In DNA form, the CDR3 reads TGTGCCAGCAGCCTCCCTTCGGGGGCTCGGTACGAGCAGTACTTC. It is translated as CASSLPSGARYEQYF.

V is TRBV19 and J is TRBJ2-1, with D perhaps TRBD2 (6 bases). V gave up 4 bases and J gave up 10 bases, with 14 bases separating them. Germline CDR1 is LNHDA and CDR2 is SQIVND (reference sequence). The CDR3 covers 13 residues. The CDR3 DNA sequence: TGTGCCAGTAGTACCAGGACGGGAGACGAGCAGTTCTTC. It specifies CASSTRTGDEQFF. Using reference TRBV19 and TRBJ2-1 for the parts outside the CDR3, the full variable domain is DGGITQSPKYLFRKEGQNVTLSCEQNLNHDAMYWYRQDPGQGLRLIYYSQIVNDFQKGDIAEGYSVSREKKESFPLTVTSAQKNPTAFYLCASSTRTGDEQFFGPGTRLTVL.

The chain carries TRBV5-8 and TRBJ1-2; no reliable D call. Germline CDR1 reads SGHTS; CDR2 reads YDEGEE. Between the trimmed V and J ends, which lost 6 bases and 6 bases, there was a span of 6 bases. The CDR3 covers 10 residues. The CDR3, as DNA: TGTGCCAGCAACCTCGATGGCTACACCTTC. Encoded protein: CASNLDGYTF. Looking up the rest from reference TRBV5-8 and TRBJ1-2 gives the full variable domain: EAGVTQSPTHLIKTRGQQATLRCSPISGHTSVYWYQQALGLGLQFLLWYDEGEERNRGNFPPRFSGRQFPNYSSELNVNALELEDSALYLCASNLDGYTFGSGTRLTVV.

The chain joins TRBV10-3 to TRBJ2-7, with 7 bases that match TRBD2. CDR1 is ENHRY, CDR2 SYGVKD, per germline. The CDR3 is 15 amino acids. V lost 4 bases, J lost 2 bases, and 8 bases stayed unmatched. In nucleotides, the CDR3 is TGTGCCATCAGTGTAATAGCGGGTTTTGCCTACGAGCAGTACTTC. This sequence encodes CAISVIAGFAYEQYF.

This clone was counted between two and nine times. This chain links TRBV30 with TRBJ2-1; 8 bases agree with TRBD1. There are 13 residues in the CDR3. V shed 1 base, J shed 14 bases, and the junction held 10 bases outside the gene matches. Germline CDR1 GTSNPN, CDR2 SVGIG (reference sequence). As DNA, the CDR3 is TGTGCCTGGAGTGAGGGATGGACAGGGAATAAGTTCTTC. Amino acid sequence: CAWSEGWTGNKFF. Filled out from reference TRBV30 and TRBJ2-1, the complete variable domain reads SQTIHQWPATLVQPVGSPLSLECTVEGTSNPNLYWYRQAAGRGLQLLFYSVGIGQISSEVPQNLSASRPQDRQFILSSKKLLLSDSGFYLCAWSEGWTGNKFFGPGTRLTVL.

This CDR3 reads CASSLGTGAANVLTF. The CDR3 nucleotides read TGTGCCAGCAGCTTAGGGACAGGTGCGGCCAACGTCCTGACTTTC. The genes are TRBV7-9 and TRBJ2-6; 7 nucleotides line up with TRBD1. CDR3 size: 15 residues. Germline assignment: CDR1 SEHNR and CDR2 FQNEAQ (reference sequence). J lost 6 bases, V lost 1 base, and 3 bases had no gene match. Using reference TRBV7-9 and TRBJ2-6 for the parts outside the CDR3, the full variable domain is DTGVSQNPRHKITKRGQNVTFRCDPISEHNRLYWYRQTLGQGPEFLTYFQNEAQLEKSRLLSDRFSAERPKGSFSTLEIQRTEQGDSAMYLCASSLGTGAANVLTFGAGSRLTVL.

The V gene is TRBV6-5, the J gene TRBJ2-5; no clear D gene. This CDR3 is built from 15 residues. Trimming took off 0 bases at V and 0 bases at J, with 8 bases between the two ends. Germline V CDR1 and CDR2: MNHEY, SVGAGI. The CDR3 loop is CASSYSDGYQETQYF. The CDR3 DNA follows: TGTGCCAGCAGTTACTCGGACGGTTACCAAGAGACCCAGTACTTC.

This clone appeared a few times. CDR3 DNA sequence: TGTGCCAGCAGCCCCAACCCTCAGGGTGAGCAGTTCTTC. Residues: CASSPNPQGEQFF. The chain combines TRBV13 with TRBJ2-1; TRBD1 is a possible D gene (5 bases). Between the trimmed V and J ends, which lost 5 bases and 9 bases, there was a span of 14 bases. The CDR3 length is 13 residues. Germline CDR1 is PRHDT and CDR2 is FYEKMQ (reference sequence).

The CDR3 nucleotides read TGTGCCAGCAGTTCGCTAGCGGGTTCCTACAATGAGCAGTTCTTC. This gives the protein CASSSLAGSYNEQFF. This chain connects TRBV28 to TRBJ2-1, with TRBD2 identical over 8 bases. Germline values: CDR1 MDHEN, CDR2 SYDVKM. The CDR3 covers 15 residues. The J segment lost 1 base and the V segment lost 4 bases, leaving 3 bases of the junction unmatched.

The chain carries TRBV27 and TRBJ2-7; D remains unclear. The CDR3 extends over 14 amino acids. Trimming left V 0 bases short and J 0 bases short, with 6 bases between. CDR1 is MNHEY, CDR2 SMNVEV, per germline (reference sequence). The CDR3, as DNA: TGTGCCAGCAGTTTATCGACACCCTCCTACGAGCAGTACTTC. It translates to CASSLSTPSYEQYF.

The chain has TRBV28 and TRBJ1-1, with unresolved D. The V gene's germline CDR1 is MDHEN and CDR2 SYDVKM. The CDR3 loop spans 11 amino acids. Trimming left V 6 bases short and J 1 base short, with 3 bases between. As DNA, the CDR3 is TGTGCCAGCAGCCGGAACACTGAAGCTTTCTTT. Translating gives CASSRNTEAFF.

The chain couples TRBV9 to TRBJ2-7, with D possibly TRBD1 on 6 matching bases. Germline-derived CDR1 and CDR2 are SGDLS and YYNGEE. V was shortened by 4 bases and J by 4 bases, with 15 bases between the two germline ends. The CDR3 consists of 14 residues. The CDR3 region is CASSSPGQGYEQYF. CDR3 sequence (DNA): TGTGCCAGCAGCTCTCCGGGACAAGGTTACGAGCAGTACTTC.

The gene calls are TRBV7-9 and TRBJ2-6; D remains ambiguous. Germline V gene data show CDR1 as SEHNR and CDR2 as FQNEAQ (reference sequence). This CDR3 spans 15 amino acids. Trimming shortened V by 8 bases and J by 4 bases, and 15 bases separated the two germline ends. CDR3 in amino acids: CASAPSTGGANVLTF. CDR3 coding DNA: TGTGCCAGCGCTCCGTCAACCGGGGGGGCCAACGTCCTGACTTTC.

In nucleotides, the CDR3 is TGTGCCAGCAGTTTTGGCGGGACCCATACCTACGAGCAGTACTTC. Translated: CASSFGGTHTYEQYF. The chain employs TRBV5-4 and TRBJ2-7; perhaps TRBD2 as D (6 bases). CDR3 length: 15 residues. The germline gives CDR1 SGHNT, CDR2 YYREEE (reference sequence). Deletions cut 5 bases from V and 2 bases from J, with 17 bases between.

This chain joins TRBV6-5 and TRBJ1-3; D is uncertain. Per germline, CDR1 MNHEY and CDR2 SVGAGI. Deletions cut 9 bases from V and 3 bases from J, with 18 bases between. CDR3 length: 15 amino acids. In DNA, the CDR3 is TGTGCCAGACCGCAAGGGCGGAGCATTGGAAACACCATATATTTT. This translates into CARPQGRSIGNTIYF.

The chain couples TRBV13 to TRBJ1-2; D not resolved. Per germline, CDR1 PRHDT and CDR2 FYEKMQ (reference sequence). The V and J ends lost 1 base and 8 bases respectively, with 11 bases between them. The CDR3 spans 13 residues. CDR3 DNA: TGTGCCAGCAGCTTAGTACCAGGTTCCGGCTACACCTTC. It is translated as CASSLVPGSGYTF.